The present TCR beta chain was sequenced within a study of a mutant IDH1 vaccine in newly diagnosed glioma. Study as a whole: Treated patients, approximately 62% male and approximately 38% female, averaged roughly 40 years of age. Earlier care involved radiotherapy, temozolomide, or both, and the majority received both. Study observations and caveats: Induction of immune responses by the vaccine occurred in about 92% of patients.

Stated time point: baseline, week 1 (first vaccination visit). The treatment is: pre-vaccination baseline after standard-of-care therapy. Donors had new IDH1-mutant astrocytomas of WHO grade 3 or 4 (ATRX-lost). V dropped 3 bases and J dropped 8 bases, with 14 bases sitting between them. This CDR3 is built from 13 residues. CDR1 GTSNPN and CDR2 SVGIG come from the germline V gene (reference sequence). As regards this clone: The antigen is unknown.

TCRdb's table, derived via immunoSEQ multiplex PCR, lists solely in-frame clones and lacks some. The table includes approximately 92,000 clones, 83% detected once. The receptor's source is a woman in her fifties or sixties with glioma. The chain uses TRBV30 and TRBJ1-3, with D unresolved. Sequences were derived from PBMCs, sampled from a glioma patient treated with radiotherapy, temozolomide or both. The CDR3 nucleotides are TGTGCCTGGAGCCCAGGACGCCGGGACACCATATATTTT. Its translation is CAWSPGRRDTIYF.